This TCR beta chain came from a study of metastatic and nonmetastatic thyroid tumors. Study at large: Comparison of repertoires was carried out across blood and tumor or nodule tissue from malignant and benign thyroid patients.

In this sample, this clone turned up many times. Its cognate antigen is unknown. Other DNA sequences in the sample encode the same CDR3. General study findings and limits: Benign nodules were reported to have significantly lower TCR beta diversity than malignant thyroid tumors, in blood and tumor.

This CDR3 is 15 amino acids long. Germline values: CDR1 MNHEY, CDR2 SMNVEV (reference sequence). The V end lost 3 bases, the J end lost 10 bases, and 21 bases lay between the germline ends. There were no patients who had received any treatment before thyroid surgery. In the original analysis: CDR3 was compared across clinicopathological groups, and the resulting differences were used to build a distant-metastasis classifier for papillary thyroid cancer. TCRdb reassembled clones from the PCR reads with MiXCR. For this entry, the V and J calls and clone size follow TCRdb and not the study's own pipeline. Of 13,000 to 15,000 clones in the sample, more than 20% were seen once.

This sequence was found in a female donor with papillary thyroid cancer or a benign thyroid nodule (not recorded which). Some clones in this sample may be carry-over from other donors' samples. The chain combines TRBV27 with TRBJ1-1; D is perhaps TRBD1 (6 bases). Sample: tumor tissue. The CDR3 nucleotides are TGTGCCAGCAGTTTGAGGGGGGTATCCTCTGGGGTAGCTTTCTTT. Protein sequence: CASSLRGVSSGVAFF.